The rows below give T cell receptor beta chains drawn from one sample of a study of blood T cell repertoires in COVID-19. Measured with immunoSEQ multiplex PCR; TCRdb has only the in-frame clones, and not every one. Here the sample spans 90,000 to 100,000 clones, 65% to 90% being singletons. Sequenced sample: peripheral blood. The receptors stem from a man aged 65-85 years with active or convalescent COVID-19. The CDR3 runs from the conserved cysteine through the conserved F or W. Each record gives: clone size, J gene, V gene, CDR3 protein. Size is stated for part of the rows, as once, few or many counts, or as a class when the clone is expanded.

once	TRBJ1-1	TRBV6-6	CASSSGQAFF
.	TRBJ1-4	TRBV7-8	CASSPRIGERGEKLFF
once	TRBJ2-1	TRBV6-2/TRBV6-3	CASSYSQEKFYNEQFF
.	TRBJ2-7	TRBV19	CASSRHPYEQYF
.	TRBJ2-1	TRBV30	CAGEAGGPYNEQFF
.	TRBJ1-3	TRBV4-3	CASSPWTNGNTIYF
.	TRBJ1-3	TRBV29-1	CSVEDRVSGNTIYF
.	TRBJ1-5	TRBV11-2	CASRETGTGARYSNQPQHF
.	TRBJ1-2	TRBV23-1	CASSQLRVRESTF
.	TRBJ2-2	TRBV24-1	CATSGGSTGELFF
.	TRBJ1-1	TRBV5-6	CAAKLGATEAFF
.	TRBJ1-1	TRBV20-1	CSATGGGEAFF
.	TRBJ1-1	TRBV7-8	CASSLVEGVGEAFF